The source of this T cell receptor beta chain is a study of regulatory T cells in long-lasting Graves disease. Time point: persistent/refractory GD, antithyroid drugs over 5 years with positive TRAb. PBMCs provided the RNA from which the TCR library was made. Germline CDR1 reads SGHVS; CDR2 reads FQNEAQ. Trimming cost V 1 base and J 3 bases, with 19 bases left between them. This CDR3 region has 18 residues. Through Arm-PCR of CDR3 regions and iRepertoire HTBI primers, TCR beta libraries were built. TCRdb fed the multiplex PCR reads into MiXCR, producing one record per CDR3 protein. This table holds around 430,000 distinct CDR3 sequences, around a fifth found once.

The genes are TRBV7-8 and TRBJ1-5; D is uncertain. This sequence was found in a female donor with Graves disease. The material sequenced was peripheral blood mononuclear cells (PBMCs), taken when the disease was refractory, from a patient treated with antithyroid drugs. The CDR3 loop reads CASSLVPAYREPNQPQHF. CDR3 sequence (DNA): TGTGCCAGCAGCTTAGTTCCGGCATACCGGGAACCCAATCAGCCCCAGCATTTT.